This passage covers 19 T cell receptor beta chains from one sample sequenced in a study of chemoradiotherapy in HPV16-positive cancers (dated by TCRdb to 2021 to 2024). Libraries were made using the immunoSEQ multiplex PCR assay. TCRdb took this table from immuneACCESS and kept in-frame rearrangements with V and J called. Such tables lack part of the clones; where checked against another copy, unresolved V genes explain under half of the gap, and the rest is unexplained. The sample table lists some 8,800 clones, around 71% of them with a count of one. The ten largest make up 9.1% of the sample. Specimen collection occurred from a patient who underwent chemoradiotherapy. The receptors come from a human donor with HPV-associated anogenital cancer.

This rearrangement joins TRBV5-4 to TRBJ2-1; the D gene is possibly TRBD2 (6 bases). The CDR3 totals 15 residues. Germline V gene data show CDR1 as SGHNT and CDR2 as YYREEE (reference sequence). V was cut by 4 bases and J by 4 bases, with 15 bases left in between. The CDR3, as DNA: TGTGCCAGCAGCGAACGGGGGAGTGTTTACAATGAGCAGTTCTTC. Translated, it gives CASSERGSVYNEQFF.

The chain employs TRBV28 and TRBJ1-6, with TRBD1 matching over 10 bases. J gave up 17 bases and V 6 bases, and 7 bases lay outside the gene matches. CDR1 is MDHEN, CDR2 SYDVKM, per germline. The CDR3 is 12 amino acids. DNA of the CDR3: TGTGCCAGCAGCCAAGTCGGACAGGGGGTCCACTTT. It encodes CASSQVGQGVHF.

The V call is TRBV25-1, the J call TRBJ1-2; D gene ambiguous. Germline V lookup: CDR1 MGHDK, CDR2 SYGVNS. The germline V and J ends were trimmed by 4 bases and 6 bases, with 12 bases remaining between them. This CDR3 comprises 13 residues. The CDR3 DNA is TGTGCCAGCAGTGGACACATCTCCCATGGCTACACCTTC. Amino acid sequence: CASSGHISHGYTF.

Here the CDR3 reads CASSILRGNTEAFF. The CDR3 DNA follows: TGTGCCAGCAGCATCCTGCGAGGGAACACTGAAGCTTTCTTT. This chain joins TRBV28 and TRBJ1-1; no clear D. Germline V gives CDR1 MDHEN, CDR2 SYDVKM. CDR3 length equals 14 residues. Trimming shortened V by 6 bases and J by 1 base, and 12 bases separated the two germline ends.

V usage is TRBV6-5 and J usage is TRBJ2-7, with 7 bases lining up with TRBD1. CDR1 and CDR2 (germline): MNHEY, SVGAGI. V gave up 0 bases and J gave up 3 bases; unmatched junction bases: 2. This CDR3 is built from 14 residues. The CDR3 DNA reads as TGTGCCAGCAGTTACTCCGCAGGGGGCTACGAGCAGTACTTC. Protein: CASSYSAGGYEQYF.

The chain combines TRBV7-2 with TRBJ2-1; D is unresolved. Trimming took 9 bases from V and 0 from J, leaving 9 bases between them. This CDR3 is 13 amino acids long. Germline CDR1 is SGHTA and CDR2 is FQGNSA. Written as DNA, the CDR3 is TGTGCCAGTCAAATTGGCTCCTACAATGAGCAGTTCTTC. Protein product: CASQIGSYNEQFF. Full variable domain (remainder filled in from reference TRBV7-2 and TRBJ2-1): GAGVSQSPSNKVTEKGKDVELRCDPISGHTALYWYRQSLGQGLEFLIYFQGNSAPDKSGLPSDRFSAERTGGSVSTLTIQRTQQEDSAVYLCASQIGSYNEQFFGPGTRLTVL.

CDR3 region: CAISESEGNGQPQHF. CDR3 DNA: TGTGCCATCAGTGAGTCGGAGGGGAACGGTCAGCCCCAGCATTTT. V gene TRBV10-3 combines with J gene TRBJ1-5; tentatively, D is TRBD1 (5 bases). Germline CDR1 ENHRY, CDR2 SYGVKD. The CDR3 covers 15 residues. V was trimmed by 0 bases and J by 6 bases, leaving 12 bases between them.

The chain employs TRBV5-4 and TRBJ1-2, with 10 nucleotides matching TRBD1. Trimming took 3 bases from V and 3 from J; bases not matched to a gene: 8. Germline assignment: CDR1 SGHNT and CDR2 YYREEE (reference sequence). This CDR3 comprises 16 residues. In DNA form, the CDR3 reads TGTGCCAGCAGCTCCGGCTTGACAGGGGGCGACTATGGCTACACCTTC. It is translated as CASSSGLTGGDYGYTF.

As DNA, the CDR3 is TGCAGCGTGCTAGGACAGGGGACAACTGAAGCTTTCTTT. This sequence encodes CSVLGQGTTEAFF. The chain joins TRBV29-1 to TRBJ1-1, with TRBD1 matching over 9 bases. V trimming: 6 bases; J trimming: 5 bases; junction bases outside the gene matches: 7. The CDR3 is 13 amino acids. The germline CDR1 and CDR2 sequences are SQVTM and ANQGSEA. Filled out from reference TRBV29-1 and TRBJ1-1, the complete variable domain reads SAVISQKPSRDICQRGTSLTIQCQVDSQVTMMFWYRQQPGQSLTLIATANQGSEATYESGFVIDKFPISRPNLTFSTLTVSNMSPEDSSIYLCSVLGQGTTEAFFGQGTRLTVV.

This chain links TRBV30 with TRBJ1-6; D may be TRBD1 (5 bases). Germline V gene sequence: CDR1 GTSNPN, CDR2 SVGIG (reference sequence). V was pared by 2 bases and J by 7 bases, with 18 bases between. The CDR3 consists of 16 residues. The CDR3 nucleotides read TGTGCCTGGAGTCCCTATCAAAACAGGCAGAATTCACCCCTCCACTTT. Residues: CAWSPYQNRQNSPLHF.

The rearrangement joins TRBV7-9 to TRBJ2-3; D gene ambiguous. The germline gives CDR1 SEHNR, CDR2 FQNEAQ (reference sequence). This CDR3 is built from 13 residues. V gave up 1 base and J gave up 3 bases, with 5 bases separating them. The CDR3 region is CASSLVGTDTQYF. DNA of the CDR3: TGTGCCAGCAGCTTAGTCGGGACAGATACGCAGTATTTT.

The chain has TRBV5-1 and TRBJ1-6; tentatively, D is TRBD1 (5 bases). Germline CDR1 and CDR2: SGHRS and YFSETQ. CDR3 length: 15 amino acids. V was clipped by 0 bases and J by 10 bases, with 14 bases between them. The CDR3 region has the DNA TGCGCCAGCAGCTTGGATCGGGGGATCGGCTCACCCCTCCACTTT. Protein sequence: CASSLDRGIGSPLHF.

This chain links TRBV6-1 with TRBJ1-1; perhaps TRBD1 as D (6 bases). V was cut by 6 bases and J by 4 bases, with 9 bases left in between. CDR3 length: 12 amino acids. Germline V gene data show CDR1 as MNHNS and CDR2 as SASEGT. Here the CDR3 reads CASRKGGTEAFF. The CDR3 nucleotides read TGTGCCAGCAGAAAAGGGGGCACTGAAGCTTTCTTT.

Concerning this clone: Other DNA sequences from this sample encode an identical CDR3 as well. The rearrangement uses TRBV9 and TRBJ2-5, with unresolved D. Germline V gives CDR1 SGDLS, CDR2 YYNGEE. This CDR3 region has 14 residues. The germline V and J ends were trimmed by 1 base and 2 bases, with 9 bases remaining between them. DNA of the CDR3: TGTGCCAGCAGCGTACGAGGTCAGCAAGAGACCCAGTACTTC. It specifies CASSVRGQQETQYF.

The chain recombines TRBV10-3 with TRBJ2-3, with D perhaps given as TRBD1 or TRBD2 (6 bases each). The CDR3 loop spans 16 amino acids. In germline, CDR1 is ENHRY, CDR2 SYGVKD. V was trimmed by 0 bases and J by 4 bases, leaving 14 bases between them. The CDR3 loop is CAISESGRGVADTQYF. In DNA form, the CDR3 reads TGTGCCATCAGTGAGTCGGGTAGGGGGGTTGCAGATACGCAGTATTTT.

This clone was seen more than once but under ten times. The CDR3 is CASSLGLRGVPLETQYF. CDR3 DNA sequence: TGTGCCAGCAGCTTAGGGTTGCGGGGGGTACCTCTGGAGACCCAGTACTTC. V gene TRBV11-3 combines with J gene TRBJ2-5; 8 bases are shared with TRBD2. The germline gives CDR1 SGHNT, CDR2 YENEEA. This CDR3 is built from 17 residues. The junction had 12 bases not matched to a gene; V was cut back by 1 base and J by 5 bases.

This clone was detected a few times. The gene calls are TRBV6-5 and TRBJ1-2; 9 positions match TRBD1. This CDR3 region has 14 residues. Germline-derived CDR1 and CDR2 are MNHEY and SVGAGI. The J segment lost 8 bases and the V segment lost 5 bases, leaving 9 bases of the junction unmatched. The DNA of the CDR3 is TGTGCCAGCAGTAGGGACAGGGATTTGTCAGGCTACACCTTC. Its translation: CASSRDRDLSGYTF.

The gene calls are TRBV9 and TRBJ2-1; perhaps TRBD1 as D (5 bases). The CDR3 has 14 amino acids. CDR1 is SGDLS, CDR2 YYNGEE, per germline. Deletions cut 4 bases from V and 4 bases from J, with 12 bases between. The CDR3 sequence: CASSLTPGYNEQFF. DNA for the CDR3: TGTGCCAGCAGCCTCACACCAGGGTACAATGAGCAGTTCTTC.

This clone was seen a few times. V gene TRBV4-2 combines with J gene TRBJ2-7, with 11 bases fitting TRBD2. Trimming cost V 0 bases and J 6 bases; bases outside gene matches: 4. The CDR3 is 15 amino acids. Germline-derived CDR1 and CDR2 are LGHNA and YNFKEQ. Written as DNA, the CDR3 is TGTGCCAGCAGCCAAGAGGCTAGCGGGGGGAGCGAGCAGTACTTC. It translates to CASSQEASGGSEQYF.